This TCR beta chain was recovered during a study of blood T cell repertoires in COVID-19 (dated by TCRdb to 2019 to 2021). Broadly, across the study: The collaborator samples originated in the United States, Italy and Spain and spanned the acute and convalescent phases of COVID-19. The material from the prospective study consisted of cDNA or gDNA derived from T cells, B-cell-depleted T cells, or PBMCs. Subjects who had been exposed to COVID-19, were actively infected with it, or had recovered from it provided the deeply sampled blood TCRbeta repertoires that made up the dataset. The repertoires were made available in a free public database intended to serve as a resource for research on the immune response to SARS-CoV-2. The samples were drawn from two sources: the first 160 participants of the ongoing ImmuneRACE study, and 1,254 subjects contributed by 6 global collaborators. The sample metadata nearly always contained a de-identified subject ID, COVID-19 status, age in years and sex. Where available, HLA class I and class II types were taken from metadata supplied by the sample provider and were not determined by assay-based typing. Overall results and qualifications from the work: How much clinical and demographic metadata was included differed by source and by participant, and the metadata was provided uncurated.

With respect to this clone: It lacks a known antigen. Base qualities are missing; no much larger clone stands one base away.

The CDR3 runs 13 residues from the cysteine to the phenylalanine. Only CDR3 DNA remains: 39 bases, in frame from the first base. CDR1 is given as MNHEY and CDR2 as SVGEGT, both from the germline V gene. V gives up 4 bases and J gives up 4 bases, and the segment between their germline ends measures 10 bases. TCRbeta CDR3 regions were amplified from genomic DNA by means of the immunoSEQ Assay, a bias-controlled multiplex PCR. Processing in the source paper ran as follows. The number of nucleated cells in each sample was estimated by amplification of reference gene primers within the assay. To quantify the absolute abundance of each unique TCRbeta CDR3 rearrangement, sequence reads were collapsed and filtered. For each sample, productive Simpson clonality was calculated as the square root of Simpson's diversity index across productive rearrangements. TCRdb provides this immuneACCESS table in a form limited to in-frame rearrangements. Some clones are lacking; in checked studies, under half of them reflect an unresolved V gene, and why the rest are absent is not known. V, J and clone size are those of that table, while D and trimming were read from the DNA. A total of 30,000 to 40,000 clones appear in this sample, around 87% of them only once. The ten largest clonotypes hold roughly an eighth of the sample.

Each collaborating institution followed its own protocols to collect whole blood in K2EDTA tubes. Collaborator samples were shipped for TCRbeta analysis as frozen whole blood, isolated PBMCs, or DNA extracted from either sample type. The sequenced sample consisted of peripheral blood. The clonotype originates from a man aged 55 to 70 with active COVID-19. The chain joins TRBV6-2 or TRBV6-3 to TRBJ1-2, and possibly TRBD1, on 5 matching bases. The nucleotide sequence reads as follows: TGTGCCAGCAGTTTTAGGGGCAGCTATGGCTACACCTTC. The encoded protein is CASSFRGSYGYTF.